This T cell receptor beta chain is drawn from a study of immune cell composition in non-small cell lung cancer. Study observations and caveats: Tumour-associated clones >0.5% occurred in roughly 30% of adenocarcinomas, roughly 80% of squamous.

With regard to this clone: Its target is not known.

Generated by immunoSEQ multiplex PCR, the TCRdb table keeps only in-frame clones and is missing some. The sample has about 7,000 clones; 60% to 75% are singletons. The germline V gene encodes CDR1 SGHRS and CDR2 YFSETQ. This CDR3 has 13 amino acids. V was trimmed by 3 bases and J by 0 bases, leaving 4 bases between them. Sequencing used lung tumor tissue. The chain has TRBV5-1 and TRBJ1-3; no clear D gene. The source is a human donor with non-small cell lung cancer. CDR3 in DNA: TGCGCCAGCAGCTCTTACTCTGGAAACACCATATATTTT. Amino acid sequence: CASSSYSGNTIYF.